The 23 T cell receptor beta chains listed next were all sequenced from one sample in a study of cytomegalovirus exposure and HLA in healthy donors. With 60 Vbeta and 13 Jbeta primers, the PCR was carried out. Sequencing used immunoSEQ multiplex PCR; TCRdb keeps in-frame clones, though not all of them. The sample table includes 93,000 or so clones. Sequenced: PBMCs. These receptors all come from a man between 35 and 55 years old in good health and CMV-seronegative.

The CDR3 DNA follows: TGTGCCAGCAGTTACAGGACTTTCGACCTTTCCTACGAGCAGTACTTC. Residues: CASSYRTFDLSYEQYF. V is TRBV6-5 and J is TRBJ2-7; a possible D gene is TRBD2 (5 bases). V was trimmed by 2 bases and J by 1 base, leaving 15 bases between them. The CDR3 consists of 16 residues. Germline CDR1 and CDR2: MNHEY and SVGAGI.

V gene TRBV6-1 combines with J gene TRBJ1-5; D is ambiguous. This CDR3 is built from 13 residues. Germline CDR1 reads MNHNS; CDR2 reads SASEGT. Trimming took off 0 bases at V and 7 bases at J, with 7 bases between the two ends. The CDR3 DNA reads as TGTGCCAGCAGTGAAGCGGGCACCCAGCCCCAGCATTTT. Protein product: CASSEAGTQPQHF.

The chain carries TRBV7-9 and TRBJ2-5; 7 bases map to TRBD1. The end of the DNA aligns better with TRBJ2-7, so the J call may be wrong. The CDR3 sequence is 11 residues long. Germline V CDR1 and CDR2: SEHNR, FQNEAQ (reference sequence). CDR3 in amino acids: CASGTAYEQYF. CDR3 DNA: TGTGCCAGCGGGACAGCCTACGAGCAGTACTTC.

The V and J genes are TRBV7-6 and TRBJ2-1; possible D gene TRBD1, 5 bases. Germline loops: CDR1 SGHVS, CDR2 FNYEAQ. With 5 bases removed from V and 0 bases from J, the gap between germline ends came to 17 bases. The CDR3 runs 17 residues. The CDR3 nucleotides read TGTGCCAGCAGCCCTGAAAGACAGCACAGCTCCTACAATGAGCAGTTCTTC. It yields the protein CASSPERQHSSYNEQFF.

This sequence joins TRBV30 and TRBJ1-1, with a weak D call TRBD1 (5 bases). V lost 0 bases and J lost 1, with 15 bases in between. The CDR3 is made up of 16 amino acids. Germline assignment: CDR1 GTSNPN and CDR2 SVGIG (reference sequence). The CDR3 loop reads CAWSVPMGLGNTEAFF. CDR3 sequence (DNA): TGTGCCTGGAGTGTACCGATGGGGCTGGGGAACACTGAAGCTTTCTTT.

This chain uses TRBV29-1 with TRBJ2-5; D remains ambiguous. Between the trimmed V and J ends, which lost 6 bases and 5 bases, there was a span of 10 bases. The CDR3 has 11 residues. From germline, CDR1 is SQVTM and CDR2 ANQGSEA. CDR3 coding DNA: TGCAGCGTCCACCACCGGGAGACCCAGTACTTC. As protein: CSVHHRETQYF.

As concerns this clone: At one of its ends the junction is not consistent with the germline gene, which may arise from a read error. The V call is TRBV6-5, the J call TRBJ1-5; tentatively, D is TRBD1 (6 bases). The CDR3 is 15 residues long. The germline V gene encodes CDR1 MNHEY and CDR2 SVGAGI. CDR3 amino acids: CASSYSRGADQLQHF. The CDR3 bases are TGTGCCAGCAGTTACTCGCGGGGGGCCGATCAGCTCCAGCATTTT.

The rearrangement joins TRBV7-2 to TRBJ2-5; no reliable D call. The germline V gene has CDR1 SGHTA and CDR2 FQGNSA. The CDR3 length is 16 residues. The V end lost 1 base, the J end lost 3 bases, and 15 bases lay between the germline ends. For the CDR3, the DNA is TGTGCCAGCAGCTTAGAGCGCTGGAGCCCTGAAGAGACCCAGTACTTC. Translation: CASSLERWSPEETQYF.

The rearrangement links TRBV6-1 to TRBJ2-7; TRBD2 is a possible D gene (6 bases). Germline V gene sequence: CDR1 MNHNS, CDR2 SASEGT. V was pared by 3 bases and J by 1 base, with 10 bases between. The CDR3 sequence is 14 residues long. This CDR3 is CASSDWGVSYEQYF. Here the CDR3 DNA reads TGTGCCAGCAGTGATTGGGGGGTTTCCTACGAGCAGTACTTC.

The V and J genes are TRBV4-3 and TRBJ1-1; 7 bases are shared with TRBD1. CDR3 length: 14 amino acids. With 4 bases clipped from V and 0 bases from J, the junction kept 2 bases outside the gene matches. Germline V lookup: CDR1 LGHNA, CDR2 YSLEER. DNA for the CDR3: TGCGCCAGCAGCCGCGACAGGGTGAACACTGAAGCTTTCTTT. This translates into CASSRDRVNTEAFF.

The rearrangement uses TRBV7-2 and TRBJ1-4, with 8 bases that match TRBD1. The CDR3 spans 14 residues. V shed 5 bases and J 8 bases; nucleotides not matched to a gene: 7. Germline CDR1 reads SGHTA; CDR2 reads FQGNSA. CDR3 amino acids: CASSKDRAGEKLFF. DNA of the CDR3: TGTGCCAGCAGCAAGGACAGGGCGGGCGAAAAACTGTTTTTT.

This chain joins TRBV7-2 and TRBJ2-1, with 15 nucleotides matching TRBD2. The V gene end was trimmed by 1 base and the J gene end by 9 bases; junction bases not matched to a gene: 7. CDR1 SGHTA and CDR2 FQGNSA come from the germline V gene. This CDR3 comprises 17 residues. Here the CDR3 DNA reads TGTGCCAGCAGCTTAGGATTAGGACTAGCGGGGGGGCCTGAGCAGTTCTTC. Translating it yields CASSLGLGLAGGPEQFF.

J is TRBJ2-5 and V is TRBV2; D is possibly TRBD1 (5 bases). This CDR3 contains 14 residues. The V gene lost 1 base and the J gene lost 5 bases, with 11 bases spanning the gap. Germline V gives CDR1 SNHLY, CDR2 FYNNEI. Here the CDR3 reads CASSEGTLSETQYF. CDR3 coding DNA: TGTGCCAGCAGTGAAGGGACACTCAGCGAGACCCAGTACTTC.

CDR3 in amino acids: CASRFYYGELFF. In DNA form, the CDR3 reads TGTGCCAGCAGGTTCTACTACGGGGAGCTGTTTTTT. This chain links TRBV27 with TRBJ2-2; D not resolved. This CDR3 is 12 amino acids long. The V and J ends lost 6 bases and 7 bases respectively, with 9 bases between them. Germline CDR1 and CDR2: MNHEY and SMNVEV (reference sequence).

V gene TRBV18 combines with J gene TRBJ2-5; possibly TRBD2 for D (6 bases). V shed 2 bases and J shed 5 bases, with 9 bases lying between them. CDR3 length: 13 residues. From germline, CDR1 is KGHSH and CDR2 LQKENI. In nucleotides, the CDR3 is TGTGCCAGCTCACCAGGAGGGGAGGAGACCCAGTACTTC. It codes for CASSPGGEETQYF.

V usage is TRBV4-3 and J usage is TRBJ2-2, with 8 bases aligning to TRBD2. After removal of 4 bases from V and 0 bases from J, the junction contained 1 base not matched to a gene. The germline CDR1 and CDR2 sequences are LGHNA and YSLEER. The CDR3 loop spans 15 amino acids. The CDR3 DNA follows: TGCGCCAGCAGCCCGGGACTAGCGAACACCGGGGAGCTGTTTTTT. Protein sequence: CASSPGLANTGELFF.

V gene TRBV5-4 combines with J gene TRBJ2-7; D might be TRBD2 (6 bases). Germline V gene data show CDR1 as SGHNT and CDR2 as YYREEE (reference sequence). V was clipped by 3 bases and J by 0 bases, with 10 bases between them. The CDR3 loop spans 14 amino acids. CDR3 DNA: TGTGCCAGCAGCTGGGACGGGAGCTCCTACGAGCAGTACTTC. Protein sequence: CASSWDGSSYEQYF.

V usage is TRBV11-2 and J usage is TRBJ2-3, with unresolved D. The CDR3 has 16 amino acids. CDR1 SGHAT and CDR2 FQNNGV come from the germline V gene. Deletions cut 5 bases from V and 0 bases from J, with 15 bases between. The CDR3 spells CASSGTAFTSTDTQYF. CDR3 bases: TGTGCCAGCAGCGGTACAGCCTTTACTAGCACAGATACGCAGTATTTT.

This rearrangement joins TRBV7-2 to TRBJ1-1; 8 bases are a match to TRBD1. CDR1 and CDR2 from the germline V gene are SGHTA and FQGNSA. V shed 4 bases and J 4 bases; nucleotides not matched to a gene: 5. The CDR3 spans 14 residues. This chain's CDR3 is CASSSTGGVTEAFF. The CDR3, as DNA: TGTGCCAGCAGCTCAACAGGGGGTGTCACTGAAGCTTTCTTT.

The chain carries TRBV18 and TRBJ2-7; D might be TRBD1 (5 bases). This CDR3 comprises 12 residues. Per germline, CDR1 KGHSH and CDR2 LQKENI. The ends were cut back, 3 bases at V and 6 bases at J, with 9 bases in the middle. DNA for the CDR3: TGTGCCAGCTCACCTACAGGACCCGAGCAGTACTTC. Translating gives CASSPTGPEQYF.

The chain couples TRBV4-3 to TRBJ2-1; TRBD2 aligns across 7 bases. The V gene's germline CDR1 is LGHNA and CDR2 YSLEER. The trim removed 0 bases at V and 7 bases at J, leaving 6 bases unmatched. This CDR3 region has 15 residues. The CDR3 nucleotides read TGCGCCAGCAGCCAAGAAATAGCGGGCATGAATGAGCAGTTCTTC. It is translated as CASSQEIAGMNEQFF.

This chain connects TRBV10-2 to TRBJ2-4; a possible D gene is TRBD1 (6 bases). Germline V gives CDR1 WSHSY, CDR2 SAAADI. Trimming removed 4 bases at V and 3 bases at J, with 10 bases between. This CDR3 spans 14 amino acids. The CDR3 loop reads CASSGTVGKNIQYF. As DNA, the CDR3 is TGCGCCAGCAGTGGGACAGTGGGCAAAAACATTCAGTACTTC.

This chain uses TRBV6-5 with TRBJ2-2; unclear D gene. Germline CDR1 reads MNHEY; CDR2 reads SVGAGI. The CDR3 runs to 16 residues. The V end was cut by 0 bases, the J end by 6 bases, with 14 bases between. The CDR3 nucleotides are TGTGCCAGCAGTTACTCTAATTCTCCCGTCGCCGGGGAGCTGTTTTTT. Protein sequence: CASSYSNSPVAGELFF.